Included here is one T cell receptor (beta chain) sequence, with context. What it binds is not known. Germline trimming cut 2 bases from V and 5 bases from J; bases unmatched to any gene: 0. The CDR3 length is 14 residues. Germline V gene data show CDR1 as MNHEY and CDR2 as SVGAGI. The data belong to a study of PD-L1 blockade in urothelial cancer. Across the study: Male sex and bladder-origin urothelial cancer characterized about 85% of the 29 patients.

TCRdb keeps only in-frame clones here, not all; method: immunoSEQ multiplex PCR. The sample consists of some 79,000 clones, about 80% of them appearing once. Study results and caveats: Tumor-associated blood clones were expanded more by durable-benefit patients at 3 weeks.

This specimen was PBMCs, taken around atezolizumab (anti-PD-L1) treatment. This TCR derives from a man aged 65 to 85 with urothelial cancer. The rearrangement joins TRBV6-5 to TRBJ1-5; 10 positions agree with TRBD1. The CDR3 loop reads CASSYGQGDQPQHF. In DNA form, the CDR3 reads TGTGCCAGCAGTTACGGACAGGGGGATCAGCCCCAGCATTTT.